The 20 T cell receptor beta chains in this list originate from one sample, sequenced in a study of regulatory T cells in long-lasting Graves disease. Time point specified: newly diagnosed GD, antithyroid drugs for less than 3 months. PBMC RNA was the source of the TCR library. Through Arm-PCR of CDR3 regions and iRepertoire HTBI primers, TCR beta libraries were built. Using its own MiXCR run on the multiplex PCR reads, TCRdb lists one record per CDR3 protein. The sample yields about 560,000 distinct CDR3 sequences, roughly 15% seen once. Separately, the same data were catalogued under a study of T cells in Graves' hyperthyroidism and ophthalmopathy.

The material sequenced was peripheral blood mononuclear cells (PBMCs), taken at new diagnosis, from a patient treated with antithyroid drugs. The receptors derive from a man between 18 and 35 years old with Graves disease.

Many counts were recorded for this clonotype. The chain employs TRBV20-1 and TRBJ2-1; no clear D. Per the germline V gene, CDR1 is DFQATT and CDR2 is SNEGSKA (reference sequence). The length of the CDR3 is 12 residues. V lost 4 bases and J lost 4, with 8 bases in between. The CDR3 is CSATERYNEQFF. The CDR3 DNA is TGCAGTGCTACCGAAAGGTACAATGAGCAGTTCTTC.

This clonotype has more than one count but fewer than ten. This rearrangement joins TRBV2 to TRBJ2-3; 11 positions match TRBD2. The CDR3 loop spans 15 amino acids. Germline CDR1 SNHLY, CDR2 FYNNEI. V lost 5 bases, J lost 5 bases, and 6 bases stayed unmatched. CDR3 coding DNA: TGTGCCAGCAGTCAACGACTAGCGGGACAAGATACGCAGTATTTT. This sequence encodes CASSQRLAGQDTQYF.

The V and J genes are TRBV6-1 and TRBJ2-7; TRBD2 agrees at 7 bases. This CDR3 is 15 amino acids long. J lost 0 bases, V lost 6 bases, and 8 bases had no gene match. Germline lookup yields CDR1 MNHNS and CDR2 SASEGT. The CDR3 is CASRSGTENSYEQYF. The CDR3 DNA reads TGTGCCAGCAGGAGCGGGACCGAGAACTCCTACGAGCAGTACTTC.

J is TRBJ2-7 and V is TRBV7-9; the D gene is possibly TRBD2 (6 bases). The CDR3 has 14 residues. CDR1 and CDR2 (germline): SEHNR, FQNEAQ (reference sequence). V dropped 7 bases and J dropped 3 bases, with 16 bases sitting between them. CDR3 DNA sequence: TGTGCCAGCACCCCCCTGGGGGGTAACTACGAGCAGTACTTC. This translates into CASTPLGGNYEQYF.

This chain connects TRBV20-1 to TRBJ2-1; a weak D match, TRBD1 (7 bases). The CDR3 loop spans 13 amino acids. V shed 6 bases and J shed 7 bases, with 16 bases lying between them. CDR1 is DFQATT, CDR2 SNEGSKA, per germline (reference sequence). The CDR3 nucleotides read TGCAGTGCAAGGTCAGGGGGAGGTAATGAGCAGTTCTTC. Translating it yields CSARSGGGNEQFF.

This chain links TRBV6-1 with TRBJ2-7; TRBD2 matches 7 bases. The junction had 14 bases not matched to a gene; V was cut back by 6 bases and J by 0 bases. CDR3 length: 17 amino acids. Germline V CDR1 and CDR2: MNHNS, SASEGT. In DNA, the CDR3 is TGTGCCAGCAGCCCCCCCTCGCCGGGAGGCCCCTCCTACGAGCAGTACTTC. It yields the protein CASSPPSPGGPSYEQYF.

Remarks on this clonotype: This may come from a read error, since a much larger clone is one base off. The rearrangement links TRBV28 to TRBJ2-7; the D is unclear. This CDR3 comprises 13 residues. Germline CDR1 and CDR2: MDHEN and SYDVKM. This CDR3 is CTSSPGRIYEQYF. DNA for the CDR3: TGTACCAGCAGTCCTGGCCGCATCTACGAGCAGTACTTC.

This clonotype showed up many times. The chain recombines TRBV7-9 with TRBJ2-7, with TRBD1 matching 8 bases. Per germline, CDR1 SEHNR and CDR2 FQNEAQ (reference sequence). The CDR3 totals 16 residues. V shed 1 base, J shed 2 bases, and the junction held 7 bases outside the gene matches. CDR3 in DNA: TGTGCCAGCAGCTTAGGGGACAGGAAACCTGCCTACGAGCAGTACTTC. This codes for CASSLGDRKPAYEQYF.

This sequence joins TRBV5-1 and TRBJ2-6; 7 positions match TRBD1. The CDR3 has 16 amino acids. With 2 bases clipped from V and 2 bases from J, the junction kept 4 bases outside the gene matches. Germline CDR1 and CDR2: SGHRS and YFSETQ. The DNA of the CDR3 is TGCGCCAGCAGCTTAGGGGGCAGGGCTGGGGCCAACGTCCTGACTTTC. Residues: CASSLGGRAGANVLTF.

At least ten counts were recorded for this clonotype. The chain's CDR3 is CASRLRHSGANVLTF. The CDR3 bases are TGTGCCAGCAGGCTCCGACACTCTGGGGCCAACGTCCTGACTTTC. The chain uses TRBV12-3 or TRBV12-4 and TRBJ2-6; no firm D call. The CDR3 consists of 15 residues. Deletions cut 6 bases from V and 0 bases from J, with 9 bases between.

This clonotype was seen repeatedly, ten times or more. This chain connects TRBV3-1 to TRBJ1-5, with a weak D call TRBD1 (5 bases). CDR3 size: 15 residues. Trimming pared 1 base from V and 3 bases from J, leaving 10 bases between. CDR1 is LGHDT, CDR2 YNNKEL, per germline (reference sequence). Written as DNA, the CDR3 is TGTGCCAGCAGCCAAGCCGGGACTCTCAATCAGCCCCAGCATTTT. Translating it yields CASSQAGTLNQPQHF. The entire variable domain, with the rest obtained from reference TRBV3-1 and TRBJ1-5, is as follows: DTAVSQTPKYLVTQMGNDKSIKCEQNLGHDTMYWYKQDSKKFLKIMFSYNNKELIINETVPNRFSPKSPDKAHLNLHINSLELGDSAVYFCASSQAGTLNQPQHFGDGTRLSIL.

CDR3 protein: CSAGVPARYEQYF. As DNA, the CDR3 is TGCAGTGCAGGGGTCCCTGCCAGGTACGAGCAGTACTTC. J is TRBJ2-7 and V is TRBV20-1; tentatively, D is TRBD1 (5 bases). CDR1 DFQATT and CDR2 SNEGSKA come from the germline V gene (reference sequence). V was cut by 6 bases and J by 4 bases, with 16 bases left in between. The CDR3 sequence is 13 residues long.

This clonotype showed up just a few times. J is TRBJ1-1 and V is TRBV20-1, with D perhaps matching TRBD1 (5 bases). Looked up from germline, CDR1 is DFQATT and CDR2 is SNEGSKA (reference sequence). The CDR3 loop spans 14 amino acids. V lost 0 bases to trimming and J lost 4 bases, with 12 bases between them. DNA of the CDR3: TGCAGTGCTAGAGATCCGGGGGGATTCACTGAAGCTTTCTTT. Protein sequence: CSARDPGGFTEAFF.

This chain uses TRBV2 with TRBJ2-7, with TRBD1 identical over 8 bases. The V gene's germline CDR1 is SNHLY and CDR2 FYNNEI. Trimming cost V 0 bases and J 3 bases; bases outside gene matches: 7. This CDR3 has 16 residues. The DNA for the CDR3 is TGTGCCAGCAGTGAAGCGCTGGCAGGGGGCCACTACGAGCAGTACTTC. Protein sequence: CASSEALAGGHYEQYF.

This clonotype was counted many times. This chain links TRBV29-1 with TRBJ2-7, with D uncertain. The CDR3 is made up of 12 amino acids. CDR1 SQVTM and CDR2 ANQGSEA come from the germline V gene. V was trimmed by 4 bases and J by 0 bases, leaving 7 bases between them. The CDR3 is CSVAVDSYEQYF. CDR3 nucleotide sequence: TGCAGCGTTGCCGTGGACTCCTACGAGCAGTACTTC.

The chain carries TRBV11-1 and TRBJ2-2, with D perhaps TRBD1 (5 bases). The V and J ends lost 7 bases and 7 bases respectively, with 10 bases between them. There are 12 residues in the CDR3. Germline CDR1 is SGHAT and CDR2 is FQDESV (reference sequence). CDR3 nucleotides: TGTGCCAGCAAGGGGCTATTCGGGGAGCTGTTTTTT. Translation: CASKGLFGELFF.

Details on this clonotype: Since a much larger clone is just one base distant, this may be a read error. This chain connects TRBV5-1 to TRBJ2-7; 8 bases map to TRBD2. The CDR3 runs 16 residues. V was pared by 3 bases and J by 1 base, with 9 bases of the junction left unmatched. The germline V gene has CDR1 SGHRS and CDR2 YFSETQ. CDR3 residues: CASSSSREGRSYEQYF. In nucleotides, the CDR3 is TGCGCCAGCAGCTCTTCTCGGGAGGGCCGTTCCTACGAGCAGTACTTC.

The V gene is TRBV5-6, the J gene TRBJ1-3, with D unresolved. Trimming cost V 2 bases and J 0 bases, with 9 bases left between them. CDR3 length equals 15 residues. CDR1 SGHDT and CDR2 YYEEEE come from the germline V gene. CDR3 residues: CASSFATVSGNTIYF. CDR3 DNA sequence: TGTGCCAGCAGCTTCGCTACGGTCTCTGGAAACACCATATATTTT.

There are a few counts of this clonotype. This chain uses TRBV7-2 with TRBJ1-2; D not resolved. This CDR3 spans 15 amino acids. Germline CDR1 and CDR2: SGHTA and FQGNSA. Trimming removed 0 bases at V and 2 bases at J, with 10 bases between. The CDR3 nucleotides read TGTGCCAGCAGCTTAGCTAAGGTCGGGAACTATGGCTACACCTTC. This translates into CASSLAKVGNYGYTF.

This clonotype was recorded many times. The genes are TRBV2 and TRBJ2-7; tentative D call: TRBD1 (5 bases). From germline, CDR1 is SNHLY and CDR2 FYNNEI. V was pared by 0 bases and J by 2 bases, with 14 bases between. The CDR3 length is 16 residues. CDR3 region: CASSEAQGFATYEQYF. Here the CDR3 DNA reads TGTGCCAGCAGTGAAGCGCAGGGATTTGCCACCTACGAGCAGTACTTC. The whole variable domain, filled in from reference TRBV2 and TRBJ2-7, reads EPEVTQTPSHQVTQMGQEVILRCVPISNHLYFYWYRQILGQKVEFLVSFYNNEISEKSEIFDDQFSVERPDGSNFTLKIRSTKLEDSAMYFCASSEAQGFATYEQYFGPGTRLTVT.